Sequencing of this T cell receptor beta chain was carried out in a study of T cell responses to AZD1222 COVID-19 vaccine (dated by TCRdb to 2020 to 2023). General notes on the study: AZD1222 recipients whose second dose came at about 4 weeks and those whose second dose came at about 12 weeks were combined into one group, since spike-specific TCR depth and breadth did not differ between the two schedules. A total of 240 or so trial participants underwent TCR sequencing, of whom about 210 had received two doses of AZD1222 and approximately 26 had received two doses of the MenACWY control vaccine. Trial participants were enrolled by age into subgroups of 18-55, 56-69 and 70-plus years, and around 150, 28 and 57 TCR-sequenced participants, respectively, were included in these subgroups.

The time point tag for this specimen amounts to: baseline before first vaccination. Vaccinee samples were obtained from the UK trials COV001 and COV002, which included a single-blind randomized controlled phase 2/3 trial of AZD1222 (ChAdOx1 nCoV-19) in healthy adults. For TCRbeta chain sequencing, PBMC samples from trial participants were taken at day 0 and at day 28 after the second dose. Via the germline V gene (reference sequence), CDR1 is MNHNY and CDR2 SVGAGI. Reading from cysteine to phenylalanine, the CDR3 counts 13 amino acids. Only the CDR3 region is kept as DNA, spanning 39 bases read in frame from base 1. V sheds 7 bases and J sheds 6 bases, leaving 14 bases between their ends. As concerns this clone: What this receptor recognizes is not known. Within one base of it there is no much larger clone, and no base qualities were kept.

What the research found in general, with its limitations: Epitopes outside the regions mutated in the B.1.351 and B.1.1.7 variants were reportedly recognized by nearly half of the unique spike-specific TCRs. CD4 TCRs associated with the vaccine covered the entire spike protein, and the dominant responses were in regions 160-218 and 743-854. Conclusions about previously exposed vaccinees are limited because only a handful of AZD1222 recipients were SARS-CoV-2 seropositive at baseline. After two AZD1222 doses, spike-specific TCR breadth and depth were significantly higher than at day 0 and than in MenACWY recipients. Because no samples from the day 14 peak response were available, repertoires could be characterized only after the peak T cell response. In the small 56-69-year group, the increase in depth fell short of significance, most likely because of low power. Participants were mostly white British and included more females than males, and it was suggested by the authors that clonal diversity may have been underestimated.

The CDR3 regions of human TCRbeta chains were subjected to immunosequencing. On the authors' methods: Repertoire TCRs were checked for matches against a reference library of SARS-CoV-2-specific TCRs that had been generated using the MIRA antigen-specificity platform. Breadth meant the fraction of unique TCRs that were SARS-CoV-2-associated, whereas depth meant the fraction of total T cells that were SARS-CoV-2-associated. Each spike-specific TCR was assigned to its reactive spike region and to a CD4 or CD8 class using the MIRA data. Log10-transformed breadth and depth values were compared by one-way ANOVA with Sidak's multiple comparisons tests. TCRdb provides this immuneACCESS table in a form limited to in-frame rearrangements. Some clones are lacking; in checked studies, under half of them reflect an unresolved V gene, and why the rest are absent is not known. Clone size and V and J calls were adopted from that table, with D and trimming inferred from the DNA. Here the sample has 90,000 to 150,000 clones; around nine tenths occur a single time. The ten biggest clones cover under 4.5% of the sample.

The chain is made from TRBV6-6 and TRBJ2-3, with the D gene not confidently named. The receptor's source is an adult in good health. This material consisted of peripheral blood, taken on day 0 of AZD1222 vaccination. The bases are TGTGCCAGCATCGGCCCAAGTTACGATACGCAGTATTTT. The translation is CASIGPSYDTQYF.